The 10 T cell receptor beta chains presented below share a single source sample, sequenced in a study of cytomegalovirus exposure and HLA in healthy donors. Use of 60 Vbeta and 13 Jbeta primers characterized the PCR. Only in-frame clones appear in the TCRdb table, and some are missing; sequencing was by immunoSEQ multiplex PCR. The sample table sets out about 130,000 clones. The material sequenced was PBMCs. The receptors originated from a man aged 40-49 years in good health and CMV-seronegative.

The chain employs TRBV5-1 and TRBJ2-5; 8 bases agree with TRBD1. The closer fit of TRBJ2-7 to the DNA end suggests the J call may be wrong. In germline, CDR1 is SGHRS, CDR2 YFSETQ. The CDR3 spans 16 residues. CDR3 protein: CASSSSRQGSSYEQYF. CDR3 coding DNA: TGCGCCAGCAGCTCTTCGAGACAGGGGTCTTCCTACGAGCAGTACTTC.

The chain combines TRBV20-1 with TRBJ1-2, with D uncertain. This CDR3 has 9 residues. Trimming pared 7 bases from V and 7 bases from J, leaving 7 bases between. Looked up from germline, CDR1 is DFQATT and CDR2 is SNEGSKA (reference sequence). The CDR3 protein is CSVPPGYTF. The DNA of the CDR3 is TGCAGTGTTCCTCCTGGCTACACCTTC.

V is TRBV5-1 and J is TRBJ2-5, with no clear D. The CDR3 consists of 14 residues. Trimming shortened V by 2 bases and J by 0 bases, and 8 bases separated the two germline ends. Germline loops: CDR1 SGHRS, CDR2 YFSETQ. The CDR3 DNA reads TGCGCCAGCAGCTTTGTGGGCTACCAAGAGACCCAGTACTTC. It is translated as CASSFVGYQETQYF.

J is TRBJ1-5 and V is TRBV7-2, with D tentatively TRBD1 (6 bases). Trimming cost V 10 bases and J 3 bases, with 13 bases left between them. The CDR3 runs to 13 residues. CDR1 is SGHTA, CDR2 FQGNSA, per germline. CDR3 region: CATTDRPNQPQHF. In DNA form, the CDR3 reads TGTGCCACTACGGACAGACCCAATCAGCCCCAGCATTTT.

The CDR3 loop is CSARVSNEQFF. The DNA for the CDR3 is TGCAGTGCTAGAGTGAGCAATGAGCAGTTCTTC. This rearrangement joins TRBV20-1 to TRBJ2-1; D gene uncertain. The CDR3 extends over 11 amino acids. The V gene lost 1 base and the J gene lost 6 bases, with 4 bases spanning the gap. The germline gives CDR1 DFQATT, CDR2 SNEGSKA (reference sequence).

The CDR3 reads CASSSQTGTYQPQHF. CDR3 in DNA: TGTGCCAGCAGCTCACAGACAGGGACGTATCAGCCCCAGCATTTT. V and J are TRBV11-2 and TRBJ1-5; TRBD1 matches at 7 bases. The CDR3 runs to 15 residues. With V trimmed by 4 bases and J by 5 bases, 8 bases remained unmatched. The germline V gene encodes CDR1 SGHAT and CDR2 FQNNGV.

The CDR3 here is CASSSGLKNTGELFF. CDR3 bases: TGTGCCAGCAGCTCGGGACTTAAGAACACCGGGGAGCTGTTTTTT. The chain joins TRBV7-2 to TRBJ2-2, with a tentative D call TRBD2 (6 bases). This CDR3 spans 15 amino acids. Between the trimmed V and J ends, which lost 4 bases and 1 base, there was a span of 10 bases. The germline V gene has CDR1 SGHTA and CDR2 FQGNSA.

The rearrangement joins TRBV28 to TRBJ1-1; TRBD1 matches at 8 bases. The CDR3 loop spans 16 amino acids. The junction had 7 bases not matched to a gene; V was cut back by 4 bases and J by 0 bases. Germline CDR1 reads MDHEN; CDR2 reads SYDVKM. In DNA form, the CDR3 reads TGTGCCAGCAGTTCTGGACAGGGCCGGATGAACACTGAAGCTTTCTTT. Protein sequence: CASSSGQGRMNTEAFF.

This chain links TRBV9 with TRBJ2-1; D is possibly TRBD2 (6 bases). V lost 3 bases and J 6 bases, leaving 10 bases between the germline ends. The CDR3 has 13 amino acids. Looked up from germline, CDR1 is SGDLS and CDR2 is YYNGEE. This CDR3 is CASSEGGTNEQFF. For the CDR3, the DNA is TGTGCCAGCAGCGAGGGAGGTACCAATGAGCAGTTCTTC.

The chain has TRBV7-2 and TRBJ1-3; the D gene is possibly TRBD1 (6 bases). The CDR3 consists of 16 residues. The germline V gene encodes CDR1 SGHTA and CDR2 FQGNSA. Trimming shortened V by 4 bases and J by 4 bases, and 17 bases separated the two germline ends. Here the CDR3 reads CASSSYRAQYGNTIYF. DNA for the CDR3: TGTGCCAGCAGCTCCTACAGGGCACAATACGGAAACACCATATATTTT.